A selection of T cell receptor beta chains follows, all from one sample in a study of T cell responses to AZD1222 COVID-19 vaccine. Assay used: immunoSEQ multiplex PCR; TCRdb lists only in-frame clones, some missing. Of about 110,000 clones in the sample, roughly nine tenths were seen once. The sample was peripheral blood, taken on day 0 of AZD1222 vaccination. The source is an adult in good health. Each CDR3 is given with its conserved first and last residue. A D gene is named only where the DNA matches it firmly. The size of a clone is reported for some rows only, either as once, few or many, or as a class for expanded clones.

cdr3_length,d_call,j_call,clone_size,v_call,cdr3_aa,cdr3_nt
15,TRBD1,TRBJ2-7,many,TRBV25-1,CASSAINRGENEQYF,TGTGCCAGCAGTGCTATCAACAGGGGAGAGAACGAGCAGTACTTC
12,.,TRBJ1-3,.,TRBV15,CATQGPGNTIYF,TGTGCCACCCAAGGGCCGGGAAACACCATATATTTT
15,.,TRBJ1-2,once,TRBV4-2,CASSQVTPARGGYTF,TGTGCCAGCAGCCAAGTTACACCAGCAAGGGGAGGCTACACCTTC
13,.,TRBJ1-2,.,TRBV6-2/TRBV6-3,CASSQGLNYGYTF,TGTGCCAGCAGTCAAGGACTGAACTATGGCTACACCTTC
15,.,TRBJ2-5,once,TRBV6-5,CASRDGGPTGRTQYF,TGTGCCAGCAGGGATGGGGGACCCACAGGAAGGACCCAGTACTTC
14,.,TRBJ2-3,.,TRBV5-4,CASSVKDSTDTQYF,TGTGCCAGCAGCGTGAAGGACAGCACAGATACGCAGTATTTT
12,TRBD1,TRBJ1-2,.,TRBV2,CATGQNNYGYTF,TGTGCCACGGGACAGAATAACTATGGCTACACCTTC
13,.,TRBJ2-1,.,TRBV12-3/TRBV12-4,CASSSGPYNEQFF,TGTGCCAGCAGTAGCGGGCCCTACAATGAGCAGTTCTTC
13,.,TRBJ1-5,.,TRBV6-5,CASRNEPRQPQHF,TGTGCCAGCAGGAATGAGCCTCGTCAGCCCCAGCATTTT
15,.,TRBJ2-1,.,TRBV3-1/TRBV3-2,CASSQEPSPMGEQFF,TGTGCCAGCAGCCAAGAACCCTCTCCGATGGGCGAGCAGTTCTTC
15,.,TRBJ1-1,.,TRBV5-6,CASSLGGEETTEAFF,TGTGCCAGCAGCTTGGGTGGTGAGGAAACCACTGAAGCTTTCTTT
13,.,TRBJ1-5,.,TRBV28,CASTRDSNQPQHF,TGTGCCAGCACCAGGGACAGCAATCAGCCCCAGCATTTT
13,.,TRBJ2-1,.,TRBV12-3/TRBV12-4,CASSIIQYNEQFF,TGTGCCAGCAGTATTATCCAGTACAATGAGCAGTTCTTC
13,.,TRBJ2-7,once,TRBV18,CASSPDFGYEQYF,TGTGCCAGCTCACCTGACTTTGGTTACGAGCAGTACTTC
15,TRBD1,TRBJ1-4,.,TRBV4-2,CASSHAGTGLEKLFF,TGTGCCAGCAGCCACGCTGGGACAGGTCTTGAAAAACTGTTTTTT
16,.,TRBJ1-6,.,TRBV15,CATSRLRAGRNSPLHF,TGTGCCACCAGCAGACTCAGGGCAGGGCGGAATTCACCCCTCCACTTT
14,TRBD1,TRBJ1-5,.,TRBV19,CASSARQGSQPQHF,TGTGCCAGTAGTGCTCGACAGGGGAGCCAGCCCCAGCATTTT
12,TRBD1,TRBJ1-2,.,TRBV12-3/TRBV12-4,CASRAGGSGYTF,TGTGCCAGCAGAGCAGGGGGCAGTGGCTACACCTTC
13,.,TRBJ1-2,.,TRBV15,CATSRDFNYGYTF,TGTGCCACCAGCAGAGATTTTAACTATGGCTACACCTTC
16,TRBD1,TRBJ2-2,once,TRBV6-6,CASSYPTGGAGGELFF,TGTGCCAGCAGTTACCCGACAGGGGGCGCGGGCGGGGAGCTGTTTTTT
18,.,TRBJ1-1,.,TRBV27,CASSLGIIRGKGYTEAFF,TGTGCCAGCAGTTTAGGGATTATTAGGGGAAAAGGGTACACTGAAGCTTTCTTT
13,TRBD1,TRBJ1-1,.,TRBV19,CASSTTGDTEAFF,TGTGCCAGTAGTACTACAGGGGATACTGAAGCTTTCTTT
13,.,TRBJ2-3,.,TRBV18,CASSPPGTDTQYF,TGTGCCAGCTCACCACCGGGTACGGATACGCAGTATTTT
13,.,TRBJ2-7,.,TRBV5-4,CASSLDRAQRQYF,TGTGCCAGCAGCTTGGACAGGGCCCAAAGGCAGTACTTC
15,TRBD1,TRBJ1-5,.,TRBV7-6,CASSQGGWGGQPQHF,TGTGCCAGCAGCCAGGGGGGATGGGGCGGTCAGCCCCAGCATTTT
16,TRBD2,TRBJ2-2,medium-sized,TRBV7-8,CASSWGLAVNTGELFF,TGTGCCAGCAGCTGGGGACTAGCGGTGAACACCGGGGAGCTGTTTTTT
17,TRBD1,TRBJ2-7,.,TRBV11-3,CASSSDRGGGPTGEQYF,TGTGCCAGCAGCTCGGACAGGGGAGGAGGTCCTACTGGCGAGCAGTACTTC
14,.,TRBJ1-6,.,TRBV7-2,CASSLGDAGSPLHF,TGTGCCAGCAGCTTAGGGGACGCGGGTTCACCCCTCCACTTT
15,TRBD1,TRBJ2-1,.,TRBV18,CASSPPGTGRDEQFF,TGTGCCAGCTCACCCCCCGGGACAGGGAGGGATGAGCAGTTCTTC
17,TRBD2,TRBJ2-5,.,TRBV3-1/TRBV3-2,CASSQDTGTTVQETQYF,TGTGCCAGCAGCCAAGACACCGGGACTACAGTACAAGAGACCCAGTACTTC
17,TRBD1,TRBJ2-1,.,TRBV4-3,CASSPSVPGGFLNEQFF,TGCGCCAGCAGCCCCTCCGTCCCAGGGGGCTTCCTCAATGAGCAGTTCTTC
11,.,TRBJ2-5,.,TRBV24-1,CATSDGETQYF,TGTGCCACCAGTGATGGCGAGACCCAGTACTTC
14,.,TRBJ2-2,.,TRBV18,CASSPGARTGELFF,TGTGCCAGCTCACCCGGGGCAAGAACCGGGGAGCTGTTTTTT
11,.,TRBJ1-2,.,TRBV20-1,CSASLGRISTF,TGCAGTGCTAGTCTAGGACGGATCAGTACCTTC
12,TRBD1,TRBJ1-1,.,TRBV30,CAWTGGLTEAFF,TGTGCCTGGACAGGGGGCTTGACTGAAGCTTTCTTT
15,.,TRBJ2-7,.,TRBV9,CASSPHWGASYEQYF,TGTGCCAGCAGCCCTCACTGGGGCGCGAGCTACGAGCAGTACTTC
15,.,TRBJ2-5,.,TRBV9,CASSVDLARRETQYF,TGTGCCAGCAGCGTAGATCTAGCGCGCCGGGAGACCCAGTACTTC
13,.,TRBJ1-2,.,TRBV9,CASSVVANYGYTF,TGTGCCAGCAGCGTAGTGGCTAACTATGGCTACACCTTC
14,.,TRBJ2-7,.,TRBV7-2,CASSLGLGWYEQYF,TGTGCCAGCAGCTTAGGTTTAGGTTGGTACGAGCAGTACTTC
16,TRBD1,TRBJ1-1,.,TRBV2,CASSEPHRGMNTEAFF,TGTGCCAGCAGTGAGCCCCACAGGGGTATGAACACTGAAGCTTTCTTT
15,.,TRBJ1-1,.,TRBV6-1,CASSEGLGMNTEAFF,TGTGCCAGCAGTGAAGGGCTTGGGATGAACACTGAAGCTTTCTTT
15,.,TRBJ1-6,.,TRBV7-2,CASSPDRPPNSPLHF,TGTGCCAGCAGCCCAGACAGGCCTCCCAATTCACCCCTCCACTTT
15,TRBD1,TRBJ2-2,.,TRBV4-2,CASSSGTGGTGELFF,TGTGCCAGCAGCTCCGGGACAGGAGGTACCGGGGAGCTGTTTTTT
13,TRBD2,TRBJ2-7,.,TRBV5-6,CASGLAGVYEQYF,TGTGCCAGCGGGCTAGCGGGAGTATACGAGCAGTACTTC
12,.,TRBJ1-2,.,TRBV4-2,CASGTLNYGYTF,TGTGCCAGCGGGACACTAAACTATGGCTACACCTTC
13,.,TRBJ2-7,.,TRBV30,CAWSAVRGHEQYF,TGTGCCTGGAGCGCCGTCCGGGGGCACGAGCAGTACTTC
14,.,TRBJ2-1,few,TRBV10-3,CAIREGENDNEQFF,TGTGCCATCAGAGAGGGAGAGAACGACAATGAGCAGTTCTTC
14,.,TRBJ2-3,few,TRBV11-3,CASSLDGNTDTQYF,TGTGCCAGCAGCTTAGACGGGAACACAGATACGCAGTATTTT
14,.,TRBJ2-3,.,TRBV6-6,CASTYRVTSDTQYF,TGTGCCAGCACCTACAGGGTTACCTCAGATACGCAGTATTTT
12,.,TRBJ2-1,.,TRBV29-1,CSVVLSGGEQFF,TGCAGCGTTGTTCTGAGCGGCGGTGAGCAGTTCTTC
16,.,TRBJ2-5,.,TRBV6-5,CASSYSILQGWETQYF,TGTGCCAGCAGTTACTCGATACTACAGGGATGGGAGACCCAGTACTTC
16,.,TRBJ1-1,.,TRBV2,CASSDARTALGAEAFF,TGTGCCAGCAGTGACGCTCGTACCGCCCTGGGGGCTGAAGCTTTCTTT
16,.,TRBJ2-2,.,TRBV11-2,CASSLGSSGSAGELFF,TGTGCCAGCAGCTTAGGTAGCTCCGGATCCGCCGGGGAGCTGTTTTTT
15,TRBD2,TRBJ2-1,.,TRBV7-2,CASSSSGGAYNEQFF,TGTGCCAGCAGCTCTAGCGGGGGCGCTTACAATGAGCAGTTCTTC